The 26 T cell receptor beta chains in this list originate from one sample, sequenced in a study of breast tumors, draining lymph nodes, adjacent tissues. MiXCR was run by TCRdb on the multiplex PCR reads, yielding one entry per CDR3 protein. The sample records approximately 89,000 distinct CDR3 sequences, over 25% being singletons. Samples came from axillary lymph nodes draining the breast cancer. The sequenced sample was axillary lymph node tissue. These receptor sequences come from a female donor with breast cancer. Some clones in this sample may be carry-over from other donors' samples.

Turning to this clonotype: The conserved closing phenylalanine or tryptophan is absent in this CDR3, likely reflecting a read error. The V call is TRBV19, the J call TRBJ1-2; D is perhaps TRBD1 (5 bases). V gave up 7 bases and J gave up 8 bases, with 20 bases separating them. The germline V gene encodes CDR1 LNHDA and CDR2 SQIVND (reference sequence). The CDR3 runs to 14 residues. As DNA, the CDR3 is TGTGCCAGTAATTTTCAGGGATCGGCGAGGGGCTACACCTCC. Encoded protein: CASNFQGSARGYTS.

This clonotype was recorded at least ten times. The J gene is TRBJ2-1, the V gene TRBV20-1; 8 bases fit TRBD2. CDR1 and CDR2 from the germline V gene are DFQATT and SNEGSKA (reference sequence). This CDR3 spans 17 amino acids. J lost 4 bases, V lost 2 bases, and 13 bases had no gene match. The CDR3 DNA follows: TGCAGTGCTAGATCCCGGGGGACCCGACTAGCGTACAATGAGCAGTTCTTC. Translation: CSARSRGTRLAYNEQFF.

This clonotype was detected a few times. The chain is built from TRBV12-3 or TRBV12-4 and TRBJ1-1; 12 nucleotides align to TRBD1. The CDR3 totals 13 residues. V lost 7 bases, J lost 9 bases, and 6 bases stayed unmatched. CDR3 protein: CASIPGQGAKAFF. The CDR3 coding sequence is TGTGCCAGCATCCCGGGACAGGGGGCCAAAGCTTTCTTT.

This clonotype was detected ten times or more. A single base separates this from a much larger clone, so it may be a read error. V gene TRBV7-2 combines with J gene TRBJ1-2; D perhaps matches TRBD1 (5 bases). Per germline, CDR1 SGHTA and CDR2 FQGNSA. The length of the CDR3 is 15 residues. CDR3 sequence reads: CASSPGRGRSYGYPF. CDR3 DNA: TGTGCCAGCAGCCCCGGGCGGGGCAGGTCCTATGGCTACCCCTTC.

Notes on this clonotype: Compared with germline, one end of the junction differs, possibly owing to a read error. The V gene is TRBV5-4, the J gene TRBJ2-7, with 8 positions matching TRBD2. The CDR3 runs to 16 residues. Germline assignment: CDR1 SGHNT and CDR2 YYREEE (reference sequence). The chain's CDR3 is CASSPGTTGRAYEQHF. The CDR3 bases are TGTGCCAGCAGCCCCGGGACTACCGGGAGGGCCTACGAGCAGCACTTC.

At least ten counts were recorded for this clonotype. This sequence joins TRBV4-1 and TRBJ2-3; tentatively, D is TRBD2 (6 bases). Per germline, CDR1 MGHRA and CDR2 YSYEKL. With 2 bases removed from V and 5 bases from J, the gap between germline ends came to 14 bases. This CDR3 has 15 amino acids. The CDR3 loop reads CASSQRRGGGDTQYF. The DNA of the CDR3 is TGCGCCAGCAGCCAAAGGAGGGGTGGCGGAGATACGCAGTATTTT.

This chain links TRBV20-1 with TRBJ2-2; a weak D match, TRBD1 (7 bases). CDR1 is DFQATT, CDR2 SNEGSKA, per germline (reference sequence). The CDR3 is 13 amino acids. V gave up 5 bases and J gave up 7 bases, with 14 bases separating them. The CDR3 reads CSAQRQGGGELFF. The CDR3 DNA is TGCAGTGCTCAGAGACAGGGAGGCGGGGAGCTGTTTTTT.

This clonotype appeared a few times. The chain combines TRBV9 with TRBJ2-1; D unresolved. Trimming left V 3 bases short and J 2 bases short, with 9 bases between. Looked up from germline, CDR1 is SGDLS and CDR2 is YYNGEE. The CDR3 consists of 14 residues. CDR3 amino acids: CASSEALAYNEQFF. The CDR3 nucleotides are TGTGCCAGCAGCGAAGCTCTAGCCTACAATGAGCAGTTCTTC.

The chain is built from TRBV2 and TRBJ1-1; 8 bases align to TRBD1. Germline trimming cut 7 bases from V and 5 bases from J; bases unmatched to any gene: 18. The CDR3 sequence is 17 residues long. The germline V gene encodes CDR1 SNHLY and CDR2 FYNNEI. The DNA of the CDR3 is TGTGCCAGCACTGGGGGGACAGGAGTATATGGAGGAACTGAAGCTTTCTTT. Residues: CASTGGTGVYGGTEAFF. The full variable domain, rest sourced from reference TRBV2 and TRBJ1-1, is EPEVTQTPSHQVTQMGQEVILRCVPISNHLYFYWYRQILGQKVEFLVSFYNNEISEKSEIFDDQFSVERPDGSNFTLKIRSTKLEDSAMYFCASTGGTGVYGGTEAFFGQGTRLTVV.

In its sample, this clonotype was seen many times. The chain combines TRBV9 with TRBJ2-1, with 10 bases that match TRBD1. The V segment lost 3 bases and the J segment 9 bases; nucleotides outside the gene matches: 3. CDR1 SGDLS and CDR2 YYNGEE come from the germline V gene. This CDR3 comprises 13 residues. DNA of the CDR3: TGTGCCAGCAGCGGACAGGGGGCCCTTGAGCAGTTCTTC. Translated: CASSGQGALEQFF.

The chain couples TRBV10-2 to TRBJ2-7; 11 bases align to TRBD2. The CDR3 covers 15 residues. In germline, CDR1 is WSHSY, CDR2 SAAADI. The V gene end was trimmed by 3 bases and the J gene end by 5 bases; junction bases not matched to a gene: 6. CDR3 amino acids: CASSDGTSGSNEQYF. The CDR3 nucleotides read TGCGCCAGCAGTGACGGTACTAGCGGGAGCAACGAGCAGTACTTC.

This clonotype has at least ten counts. The chain carries TRBV2 and TRBJ1-2; D uncertain. V gave up 3 bases and J gave up 4 bases, with 12 bases separating them. CDR3 length: 14 residues. Germline assignment: CDR1 SNHLY and CDR2 FYNNEI. The CDR3 reads CASSEVEGFYGYTF. The CDR3 nucleotides read TGTGCCAGCAGTGAGGTGGAGGGTTTCTATGGCTACACCTTC.

This clonotype was observed at least ten times. This chain uses TRBV4-1 with TRBJ2-7; 7 bases match TRBD1. The CDR3 totals 14 residues. The germline gives CDR1 MGHRA, CDR2 YSYEKL. V lost 3 bases and J lost 1; bases outside the gene matches: 3. Here the CDR3 reads CASSQGQKSYEQYF. The CDR3 DNA follows: TGCGCCAGCAGCCAGGGACAGAAATCCTACGAGCAGTACTTC.

This clonotype was detected many times. Possible read error: a much larger clone is one base away. J is TRBJ1-2 and V is TRBV6-6; a weak D match, TRBD1 (6 bases). Germline V gene data show CDR1 as MNHNY and CDR2 as SVGAGI (reference sequence). There are 15 residues in the CDR3. With 7 bases removed from V and 6 bases from J, the gap between germline ends came to 21 bases. The CDR3 reads CASTLGGAGHDGYTF. Here the CDR3 DNA reads TGTGCCAGCACTCTAGGGGGGGCAGGCCACGATGGCTACACCTTC.

This clonotype was seen many times. The CDR3 loop is CASSFTPTYEQYF. CDR3 coding DNA: TGTGCCAGCAGTTTCACACCCACCTACGAGCAGTACTTC. This sequence joins TRBV27 and TRBJ2-7, with D unresolved. Germline-derived CDR1 and CDR2 are MNHEY and SMNVEV (reference sequence). Trimming cost V 3 bases and J 2 bases, with 8 bases left between them. The CDR3 is 13 residues long.

This clonotype was counted at least ten times. The V call is TRBV3-1, the J call TRBJ2-7, with 9 bases matching TRBD2. Germline CDR1 and CDR2: LGHDT and YNNKEL (reference sequence). This CDR3 is 14 amino acids long. With V trimmed by 3 bases and J by 5 bases, 5 bases remained unmatched. As DNA, the CDR3 is TGTGCCAGCAGCCACGCGGGAGGGGGAGACGAGCAGTACTTC. It translates to CASSHAGGGDEQYF.

This clonotype was detected a few times. J is TRBJ2-2 and V is TRBV5-6; TRBD2 agrees at 7 bases. There are 18 residues in the CDR3. V lost 4 bases and J lost 1; bases outside the gene matches: 13. Germline lookup yields CDR1 SGHDT and CDR2 YYEEEE. The CDR3 here is CASSAGDALNLNTGELFF. CDR3 bases: TGTGCCAGCAGCGCGGGGGATGCCCTTAACCTGAACACCGGGGAGCTGTTTTTT.

This clonotype occurred many times. The gene calls are TRBV19 and TRBJ1-1; possibly TRBD1 for D (5 bases). Trimming removed 3 bases at V and 1 base at J, with 6 bases between. Germline lookup yields CDR1 LNHDA and CDR2 SQIVND (reference sequence). CDR3 length: 13 amino acids. The CDR3 loop is CASSMGQNTEAFF. The CDR3 coding sequence is TGTGCCAGTAGTATGGGGCAGAACACTGAAGCTTTCTTT.

The rearrangement uses TRBV6-1 and TRBJ1-5; TRBD1 might be the D (5 bases). CDR1 MNHNS and CDR2 SASEGT come from the germline V gene. Trimming took 5 bases from V and 0 from J, leaving 11 bases between them. This CDR3 comprises 15 residues. The CDR3 loop is CASSPGGNSNQPQHF. The CDR3 bases are TGTGCCAGCAGTCCGGGGGGGAATAGCAATCAGCCCCAGCATTTT.

This clonotype is medium-sized (0.01 to 0.1%). This CDR3 is CSARAPDYGYTF. The DNA of the CDR3 is TGCAGTGCTAGAGCCCCCGATTATGGCTACACCTTC. V usage is TRBV20-1 and J usage is TRBJ1-2; D unresolved. Looked up from germline, CDR1 is DFQATT and CDR2 is SNEGSKA (reference sequence). CDR3 length: 12 amino acids. V was trimmed by 1 base and J by 5 bases, leaving 8 bases between them.

Concerning this clonotype itself: The junction shows a germline mismatch at one end, possibly a read error. The chain has TRBV9 and TRBJ1-1, with D possibly matching TRBD1 (5 bases). The CDR3 runs to 14 residues. CDR1 and CDR2 from the germline V gene are SGDLS and YYNGEE. Here the CDR3 reads CASSVPEGNTEASF. Written as DNA, the CDR3 is TGTGCCAGCAGCGTACCTGAGGGGAACACTGAAGCTTCCTTT.

The chain joins TRBV7-2 to TRBJ2-3, with TRBD1 identical over 9 bases. Germline values: CDR1 SGHTA, CDR2 FQGNSA. The CDR3 consists of 15 residues. V lost 2 bases and J lost 7; bases outside the gene matches: 7. CDR3: CASSLTDRGLYTQYF. As DNA, the CDR3 is TGTGCCAGCAGCTTAACGGACAGGGGCCTCTATACGCAGTATTTT.

The V call is TRBV5-6, the J call TRBJ1-1, with 11 bases fitting TRBD1. The V and J ends lost 3 bases and 6 bases, in that order; junction bases with no gene match: 4. The CDR3 length is 14 residues. CDR1 is SGHDT and CDR2 is YYEEEE in the germline V gene. This CDR3 reads CASSWDRGRAEAFF. DNA for the CDR3: TGTGCCAGCAGCTGGGACAGGGGGAGGGCTGAAGCTTTCTTT.

This clonotype was found a few times. The chain is built from TRBV6-5 and TRBJ2-1, with 16 bases aligning to TRBD2. CDR3 length: 19 residues. J lost 4 bases, V lost 0 bases, and 6 bases had no gene match. Germline V gene sequence: CDR1 MNHEY, CDR2 SVGAGI. The CDR3 nucleotides are TGTGCCAGCAGTTACTCGGGACTAGCGGGGGGGCATCCATACAATGAGCAGTTCTTC. Protein sequence: CASSYSGLAGGHPYNEQFF.

Ten or more counts support this clonotype. A read error may be the cause here, since a much bigger clone is one base away. The chain joins TRBV20-1 to TRBJ2-7; D possibly corresponds to TRBD1 (5 bases). Germline V gene data show CDR1 as DFQATT and CDR2 as SNEGSKA (reference sequence). The CDR3 contains 11 residues. The CDR3: CSAPGFHEQSF. The CDR3 DNA sequence: TGCAGTGCTCCAGGGTTTCACGAGCAGTCCTTC.

This clonotype was counted many times. The V gene is TRBV19, the J gene TRBJ2-6, with 8 bases fitting TRBD2. The germline V gene has CDR1 LNHDA and CDR2 SQIVND (reference sequence). The length of the CDR3 is 15 residues. V gave up 3 bases and J gave up 2 bases; unmatched junction bases: 0. The CDR3 DNA reads as TGTGCCAGTAGTATCGGGAGGGCTGGGGCCAACGTCCTGACTTTC. It encodes CASSIGRAGANVLTF.